This T cell receptor (beta chain) derives from a study of control samples from healthy donors and cancer patients. The method was immunoSEQ multiplex PCR; TCRdb's version includes in-frame clones alone and lacks a portion of them. The table has 85,000 to 90,000 clones, roughly nine tenths seen once; the top ten hold about 21%. J gave up 13 bases and V 3 bases, and 18 bases lay outside the gene matches. The CDR3 runs 17 residues. Germline V gene lookup returns CDR1 SGDLS and CDR2 YYNGEE. The J gene is TRBJ2-2, the V gene TRBV9, with 10 bases matching TRBD2. The origin of this receptor is a man aged 25-40 years in good health. The sample was blood. CDR3 protein: CASSARGTSETRWGLFF. For the CDR3, the DNA is TGTGCCAGCAGCGCGAGGGGGACTAGCGAAACCCGCTGGGGGCTGTTTTTT. Variable domain in full (rest from reference TRBV9 and TRBJ2-2): DSGVTQTPKHLITATGQRVTLRCSPRSGDLSVYWYQQSLDQGLQFLIQYYNGEERAKGNILERFSAQQFPDLHSELNLSSLELGDSALYFCASSARGTSETRWGLFFGEGSRLTVL.